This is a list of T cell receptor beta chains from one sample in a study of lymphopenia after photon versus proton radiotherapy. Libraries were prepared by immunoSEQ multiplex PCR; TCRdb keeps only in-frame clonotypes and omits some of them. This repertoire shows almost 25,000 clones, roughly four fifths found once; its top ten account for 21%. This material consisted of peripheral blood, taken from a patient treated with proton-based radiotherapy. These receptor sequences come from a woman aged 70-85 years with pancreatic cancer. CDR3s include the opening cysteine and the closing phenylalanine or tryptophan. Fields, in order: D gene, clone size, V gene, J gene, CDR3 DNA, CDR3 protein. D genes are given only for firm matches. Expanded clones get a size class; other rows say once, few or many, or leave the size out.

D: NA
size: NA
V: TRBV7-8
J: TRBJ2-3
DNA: TGTGCCAGCAGCTTCAGACTTGGAGATACGCAGTATTTT
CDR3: CASSFRLGDTQYF

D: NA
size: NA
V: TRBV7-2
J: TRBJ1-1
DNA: TGTGCCAGCAGCTTAGCTTGGAATACTGAAGCTTTCTTT
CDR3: CASSLAWNTEAFF

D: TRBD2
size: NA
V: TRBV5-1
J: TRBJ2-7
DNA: TGCGCCAGCAGCACTCTAGCGGGAGGAGGCTCGGACGAGCAGTACTTC
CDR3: CASSTLAGGGSDEQYF

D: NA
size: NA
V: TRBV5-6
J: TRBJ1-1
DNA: TGTGCCAGCAGCCGCGACGGCACTATGAACACTGAAGCTTTCTTT
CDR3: CASSRDGTMNTEAFF

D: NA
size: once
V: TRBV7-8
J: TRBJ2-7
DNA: TGTGCCAGCAGCGCGACGATGGGATCCTACGAGCAGTACTTC
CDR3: CASSATMGSYEQYF

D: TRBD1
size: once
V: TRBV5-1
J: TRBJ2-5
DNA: TGCGCCAGCAGCTGGGACAGGGGGTGGGAGACCCAGTACTTC
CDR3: CASSWDRGWETQYF

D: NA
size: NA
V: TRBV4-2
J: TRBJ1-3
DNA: TGTGCCAGCAGCTATCAAACCGAGGGTTCTGGAAACACCATATATTTT
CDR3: CASSYQTEGSGNTIYF

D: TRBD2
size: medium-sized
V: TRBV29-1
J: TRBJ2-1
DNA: TGCAGCGTTGTTTTCTGGCTAGCGGGGGCTAATGAGCAGTTCTTC
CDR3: CSVVFWLAGANEQFF

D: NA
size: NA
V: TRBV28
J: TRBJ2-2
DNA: TGTGCCAGCAGGGTCCTCCTGGGGGGGACAGCGAACACCGGGGAGCTGTTTTTT
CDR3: CASRVLLGGTANTGELFF

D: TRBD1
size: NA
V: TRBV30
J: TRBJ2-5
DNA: TGTGCCTGGAGACACAGACAGGGGCGGGGGACCCAGTACTTC
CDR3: CAWRHRQGRGTQYF

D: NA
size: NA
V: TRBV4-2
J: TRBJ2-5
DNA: TGTGCCAGCAGCCAATACGTAGCAGACCAAGAGACCCAGTACTTC
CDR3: CASSQYVADQETQYF

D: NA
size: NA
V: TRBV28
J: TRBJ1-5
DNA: TGTGCCAGCGCTACAGGCAATCAGCCCCAGCATTTT
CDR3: CASATGNQPQHF

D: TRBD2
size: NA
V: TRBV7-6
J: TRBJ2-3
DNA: TGTGCCAGCAGCAACCAACTAGCGGGGGGGGCAGATACGCAGTATTTT
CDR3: CASSNQLAGGADTQYF

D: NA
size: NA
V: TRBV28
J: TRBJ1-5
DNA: TGTGCCAGCAGCCTGGGACGGGGGAACAATCAGCCCCAGCATTTT
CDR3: CASSLGRGNNQPQHF

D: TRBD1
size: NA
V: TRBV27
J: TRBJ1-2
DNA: TGTGCCAGCAGTTTCGGGGGGACAGGGGGCCGTGGCTACACCTTC
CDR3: CASSFGGTGGRGYTF

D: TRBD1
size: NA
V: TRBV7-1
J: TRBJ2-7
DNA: TGTGCCAGCAGCTTAGAGGGGGCAAGTGACGAGCAGTACTTC
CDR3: CASSLEGASDEQYF

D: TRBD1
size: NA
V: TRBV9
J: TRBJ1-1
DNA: TGTGCCAGCAGCGAGAGACAGGGGGTTCGCACTGAAGCTTTCTTT
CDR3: CASSERQGVRTEAFF

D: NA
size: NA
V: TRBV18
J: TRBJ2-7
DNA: TGTGCCAGCTCACCCCAACAGGGTTCTCGATACGAGCAGTACTTC
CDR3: CASSPQQGSRYEQYF

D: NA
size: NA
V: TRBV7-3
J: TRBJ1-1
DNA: TGTGCCAGCAGTTGGACTTCTAGTGAAGCTTTCTTT
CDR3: CASSWTSSEAFF

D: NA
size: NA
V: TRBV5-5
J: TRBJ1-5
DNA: TGTGCCAGCAGCTTGCTGACTCATCAGCCCCAGCATTTT
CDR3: CASSLLTHQPQHF

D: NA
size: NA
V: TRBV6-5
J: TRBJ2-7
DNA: TGTGCCAGCACCAACCGGGACACGTCCTACGAGCAGTACTTC
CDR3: CASTNRDTSYEQYF

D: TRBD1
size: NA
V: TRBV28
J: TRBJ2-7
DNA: TGTGCCAGCAGTGGACAGGTTTACGAGCAGTACTTC
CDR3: CASSGQVYEQYF

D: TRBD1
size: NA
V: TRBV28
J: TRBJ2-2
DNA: TGTGCCAGCCAGGGGGCGAACACCGGGGAGCTGTTTTTT
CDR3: CASQGANTGELFF

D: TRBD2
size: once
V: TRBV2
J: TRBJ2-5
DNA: TGTGCCAGCACCGGGACTAGCGCCGAGACCCAGTACTTC
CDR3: CASTGTSAETQYF

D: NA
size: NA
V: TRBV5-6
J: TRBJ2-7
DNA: TGTGCCAGCAGCTTGCAGGGATCCTACGAGCAGTACTTC
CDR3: CASSLQGSYEQYF

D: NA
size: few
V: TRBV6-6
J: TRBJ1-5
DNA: TGTGCCATCCGAGTTACAGGATCCAGCAATCAGCCCCAGCATTTT
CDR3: CAIRVTGSSNQPQHF